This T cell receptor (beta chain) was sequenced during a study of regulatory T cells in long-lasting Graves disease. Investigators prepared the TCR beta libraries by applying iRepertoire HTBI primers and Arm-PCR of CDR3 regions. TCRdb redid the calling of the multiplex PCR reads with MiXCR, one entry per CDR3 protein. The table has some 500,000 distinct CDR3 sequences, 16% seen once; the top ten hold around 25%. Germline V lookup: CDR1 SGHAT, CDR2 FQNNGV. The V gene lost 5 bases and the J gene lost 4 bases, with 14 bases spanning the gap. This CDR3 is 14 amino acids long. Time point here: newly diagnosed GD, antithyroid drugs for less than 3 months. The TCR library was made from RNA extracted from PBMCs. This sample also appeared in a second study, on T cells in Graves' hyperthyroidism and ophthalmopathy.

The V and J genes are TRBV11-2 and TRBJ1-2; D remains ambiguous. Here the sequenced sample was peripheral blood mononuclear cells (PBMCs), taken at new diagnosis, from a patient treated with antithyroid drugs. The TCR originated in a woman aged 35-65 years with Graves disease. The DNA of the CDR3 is TGTGCCAGCAGCCCCCTGGGAGGCCTCTATGGCTACACCTTC. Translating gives CASSPLGGLYGYTF.